Given below is one T cell receptor beta chain in context. This specimen belongs to a study of CD8+ T cells in alopecia areata. Extraction and reverse transcription of RNA yielded cDNA as the sequencing template. TCRdb's copy holds only in-frame clones and misses some; the assay was immunoSEQ multiplex PCR. This table has about 120,000 clones, 45% to 65% appearing once. Treatment meaning: oral pan-JAK inhibitor, 5-10 mg twice daily. The sequence was collected from a human donor with alopecia areata. Material: CD4+ T cells sorted from blood, obtained at week 24, from a patient treated with tofacitinib.

CDR3 nucleotide sequence: TGTGCCTGGAGTGTGGTCAGCGGGGGTTGGGCCGGGGAGCTGTTTTTT. It yields the protein CAWSVVSGGWAGELFF. The chain employs TRBV30 and TRBJ2-2; 8 bases agree with TRBD2. V was pared by 0 bases and J by 6 bases, with 9 bases of the junction left unmatched. The CDR3 covers 16 residues. CDR1 is GTSNPN, CDR2 SVGIG, per germline (reference sequence).